The 5 T cell receptor beta chains presented below share a single source sample, sequenced in a study of T cells in Graves' hyperthyroidism and ophthalmopathy. RNA transcripts yielded amplified TCR beta CDR3 regions. TCR CDR3 regions were first amplified by RT-PCR with HTBI primers. One entry per CDR3 protein, called by TCRdb with MiXCR from the multiplex PCR reads. In the table there are roughly 420,000 distinct CDR3 sequences, around a sixth of which are singletons. The sequencing input was blood. These receptors came from a woman aged 18-29 years with Graves' hyperthyroidism.

This clonotype was counted many times. The chain combines TRBV18 with TRBJ2-5; 10 bases line up with TRBD2. Looked up from germline, CDR1 is KGHSH and CDR2 is LQKENI. This CDR3 is built from 14 residues. J gave up 3 bases and V 4 bases, and 2 bases lay outside the gene matches. The CDR3: CASSQTSGEETQYF. The CDR3 nucleotides are TGTGCCAGCTCACAAACTAGCGGGGAAGAGACCCAGTACTTC.

This clonotype was seen repeatedly, ten times or more. V is TRBV18 and J is TRBJ1-1; 7 positions match TRBD1. V shed 5 bases and J 6 bases; nucleotides not matched to a gene: 9. This CDR3 has 14 amino acids. Germline V lookup: CDR1 KGHSH, CDR2 LQKENI. CDR3 DNA: TGTGCCAGCTCATCACTAAACAGGGGCGCTGAAGCTTTCTTT. It yields the protein CASSSLNRGAEAFF.

This clonotype came up many times. Mismatch with germline at one junction end may stem from a read error. The genes are TRBV13 and TRBJ2-5; D tentatively fits TRBD1 or TRBD2 (5 bases each). CDR3 size: 15 residues. In germline, CDR1 is PRHDT, CDR2 FYEKMQ (reference sequence). The CDR3 loop reads CANSLLRDGQETQYF. The DNA for the CDR3 is TGTGCCAACAGCTTACTTCGGGACGGCCAAGAGACCCAGTACTTC. The full variable domain, with the rest looked up from reference TRBV13 and TRBJ2-5, is AAGVIQSPRHLIKEKRETATLKCYPIPRHDTVYWYQQGPGQDPQFLISFYEKMQSDKGSIPDRFSAQQFSDYHSELNMSSLELGDSALYFCANSLLRDGQETQYFGPGTRLLVL.

This clonotype was recorded at least ten times. This chain connects TRBV28 to TRBJ1-3; D not resolved. Germline CDR1 is MDHEN and CDR2 is SYDVKM. The CDR3 is 15 residues long. Trimming cost V 5 bases and J 0 bases, with 11 bases left between them. CDR3 sequence reads: CASSDIRSSGNTIYF. The CDR3 bases are TGTGCCAGCAGTGATATCAGGAGCTCTGGAAACACCATATATTTT.

This clonotype showed up just once. The gene calls are TRBV6-5 and TRBJ2-1; 8 nucleotides align to TRBD1. V trimming: 3 bases; J trimming: 4 bases; junction bases outside the gene matches: 5. The CDR3 runs 15 residues. Germline assignment: CDR1 MNHEY and CDR2 SVGAGI. CDR3 coding DNA: TGTGCCAGCAGTTATCCCGGGACAGGTTACAATGAGCAGTTCTTC. Residues: CASSYPGTGYNEQFF.